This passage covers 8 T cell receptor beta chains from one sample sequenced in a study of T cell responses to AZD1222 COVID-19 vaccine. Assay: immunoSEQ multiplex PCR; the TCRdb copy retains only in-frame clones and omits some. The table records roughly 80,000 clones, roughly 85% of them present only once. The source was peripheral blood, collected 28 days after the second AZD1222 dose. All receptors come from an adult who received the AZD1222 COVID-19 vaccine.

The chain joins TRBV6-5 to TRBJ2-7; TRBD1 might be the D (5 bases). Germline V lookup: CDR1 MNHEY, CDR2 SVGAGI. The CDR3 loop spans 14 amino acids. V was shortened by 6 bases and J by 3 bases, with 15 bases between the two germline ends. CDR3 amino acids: CASSQNVRGYEQYF. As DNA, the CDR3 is TGTGCCAGCAGCCAAAATGTAAGGGGCTACGAGCAGTACTTC.

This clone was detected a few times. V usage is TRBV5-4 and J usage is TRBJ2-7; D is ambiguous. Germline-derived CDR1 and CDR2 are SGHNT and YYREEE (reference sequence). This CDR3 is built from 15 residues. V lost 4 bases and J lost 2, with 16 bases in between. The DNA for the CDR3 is TGTGCCAGCAGCGTCGGCCCCTCTTCGACCTACGAGCAGTACTTC. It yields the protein CASSVGPSSTYEQYF.

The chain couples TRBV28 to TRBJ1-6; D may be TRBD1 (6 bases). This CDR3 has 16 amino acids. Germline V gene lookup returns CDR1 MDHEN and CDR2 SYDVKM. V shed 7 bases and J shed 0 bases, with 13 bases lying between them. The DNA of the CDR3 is TGTGCCAGCACCGTACGGGGGGCCTCCTATAATTCACCCCTCCACTTT. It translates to CASTVRGASYNSPLHF.

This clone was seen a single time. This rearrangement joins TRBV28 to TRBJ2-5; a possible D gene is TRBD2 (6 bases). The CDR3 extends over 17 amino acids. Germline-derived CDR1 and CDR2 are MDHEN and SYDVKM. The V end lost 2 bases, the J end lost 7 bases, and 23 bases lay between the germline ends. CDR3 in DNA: TGTGCCAGCAGTTTAAGGGTCGTTGGGGGGACCCGGGGGACCCAGTACTTC. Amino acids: CASSLRVVGGTRGTQYF.

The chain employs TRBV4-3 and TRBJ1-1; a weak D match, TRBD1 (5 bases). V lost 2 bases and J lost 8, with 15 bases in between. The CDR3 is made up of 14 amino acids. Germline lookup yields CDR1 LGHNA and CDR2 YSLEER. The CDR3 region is CASSQIPGPREAFF. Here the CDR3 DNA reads TGCGCCAGCAGCCAAATACCGGGACCCAGGGAAGCTTTCTTT.

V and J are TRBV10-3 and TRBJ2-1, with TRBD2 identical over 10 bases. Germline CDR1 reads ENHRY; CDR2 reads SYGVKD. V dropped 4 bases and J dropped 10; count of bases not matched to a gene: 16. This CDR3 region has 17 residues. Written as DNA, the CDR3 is TGTGCCATCAGTGGCGGTTTGGGAGCGGGGGGGCCGGGGGAGCAGTTCTTC. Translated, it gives CAISGGLGAGGPGEQFF.

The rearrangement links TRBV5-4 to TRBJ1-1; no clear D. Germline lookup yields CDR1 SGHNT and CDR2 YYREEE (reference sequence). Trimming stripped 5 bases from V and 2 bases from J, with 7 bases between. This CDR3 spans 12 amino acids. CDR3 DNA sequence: TGTGCCAGCAGGGGTGTAAACACTGAAGCTTTCTTT. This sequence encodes CASRGVNTEAFF.

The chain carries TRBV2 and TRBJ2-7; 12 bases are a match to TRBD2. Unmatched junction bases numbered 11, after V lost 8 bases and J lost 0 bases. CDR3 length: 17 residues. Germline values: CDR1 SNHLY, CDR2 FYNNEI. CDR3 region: CASVLRLAGDSSYEQYF. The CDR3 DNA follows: TGTGCCAGCGTCTTGCGACTAGCGGGAGATAGCTCCTACGAGCAGTACTTC.